A single sample is the source of the 30 T cell receptor beta chains below, sequenced in a study of T cells in Graves' hyperthyroidism and ophthalmopathy. RNA transcripts yielded amplified TCR beta CDR3 regions. When the TCR CDR3 underwent first-round RT-PCR, the HTBI primer set was used. MiXCR, run by TCRdb on the multiplex PCR reads, gives a single entry per CDR3 protein. The table has some 180,000 distinct CDR3 sequences, 15% to 20% seen once. The sample consisted of blood. The receptors here all came from a woman aged 45-65 years with Graves' hyperthyroidism.

The sample holds many counts of this clonotype. V is TRBV6-1 and J is TRBJ2-7; a possible D gene is TRBD2 (5 bases). V lost 5 bases and J 3 bases, leaving 11 bases between the germline ends. Germline loops: CDR1 MNHNS, CDR2 SASEGT. CDR3 length: 13 residues. CDR3 DNA sequence: TGTGCCAGCAGTTCAGGACTGTTCTACGAGCAGTACTTC. Translated: CASSSGLFYEQYF.

This clonotype was found many times. This chain connects TRBV7-2 to TRBJ1-1; D not certain. Germline assignment: CDR1 SGHTA and CDR2 FQGNSA. V was cut by 2 bases and J by 0 bases, with 10 bases left in between. This CDR3 region has 15 residues. The CDR3: CASSLSARMNTEAFF. The CDR3 DNA sequence: TGTGCCAGCAGCTTATCTGCCAGGATGAACACTGAAGCTTTCTTT. Looking up the rest from reference TRBV7-2 and TRBJ1-1 gives the full variable domain: GAGVSQSPSNKVTEKGKDVELRCDPISGHTALYWYRQSLGQGLEFLIYFQGNSAPDKSGLPSDRFSAERTGGSVSTLTIQRTQQEDSAVYLCASSLSARMNTEAFFGQGTRLTVV.

The J gene is TRBJ1-1, the V gene TRBV11-3, with D tentatively TRBD1 (5 bases). V was clipped by 0 bases and J by 6 bases, with 14 bases between them. The CDR3 loop spans 15 amino acids. Germline-derived CDR1 and CDR2 are SGHNT and YENEEA. CDR3 DNA: TGTGCCAGCAGCTTAGATTTGGGGGGTGCTGCTGAAGCTTTCTTT. Translated, it gives CASSLDLGGAAEAFF.

V and J are TRBV3-1 and TRBJ1-2; no firm D call. Trimming cost V 2 bases and J 2 bases, with 15 bases left between them. The CDR3 runs 16 residues. Germline V gene lookup returns CDR1 LGHDT and CDR2 YNNKEL (reference sequence). The DNA for the CDR3 is TGTGCCAGCAGCCAAAGGCTGCAGCGTACAAACTATGGCTACACCTTC. Its protein product is CASSQRLQRTNYGYTF.

The sample holds many counts of this clonotype. DNA for the CDR3: TGTGCCACCAGACCAGGGGAAACGGGGAACACTGAAGCTTTCTTT. This sequence encodes CATRPGETGNTEAFF. This chain links TRBV6-1 with TRBJ1-1, with a possible D match to TRBD1 (6 bases). V gave up 10 bases and J gave up 1 base, with 19 bases separating them. Germline lookup yields CDR1 MNHNS and CDR2 SASEGT. The CDR3 is 15 amino acids.

At least ten counts were recorded for this clonotype. The chain links TRBV7-2 to TRBJ1-1; D ambiguous. The CDR3 is made up of 13 amino acids. Trimming took 1 base from V and 6 from J, leaving 9 bases between them. Germline V gene sequence: CDR1 SGHTA, CDR2 FQGNSA. The CDR3 region has the DNA TGTGCCAGCAGCTTAGGTACGGCCCCTGAAGCTTTCTTT. Protein product: CASSLGTAPEAFF.

The chain carries TRBV20-1 and TRBJ2-7; D gene unclear. From germline, CDR1 is DFQATT and CDR2 SNEGSKA (reference sequence). V was trimmed by 0 bases and J by 2 bases, leaving 8 bases between them. The CDR3 sequence is 13 residues long. The CDR3 DNA is TGCAGTGCTAGAGATCACTTAGCCTACGAGCAGTACTTC. Encoded protein: CSARDHLAYEQYF.

This clonotype was picked up many times. This chain connects TRBV5-1 to TRBJ2-1, with D possibly matching TRBD1 (6 bases). CDR1 and CDR2 (germline): SGHRS, YFSETQ. The CDR3 contains 15 residues. V dropped 0 bases and J dropped 0 bases, with 7 bases sitting between them. This CDR3 reads CASSLGDISYNEQFF. The CDR3 DNA reads as TGCGCCAGCAGCTTGGGGGACATCTCCTACAATGAGCAGTTCTTC.

This clonotype has a count of ten or more. The chain carries TRBV12-3 or TRBV12-4 and TRBJ2-5, with 14 bases that match TRBD2. The V gene end was trimmed by 8 bases and the J gene end by 5 bases; junction bases not matched to a gene: 4. CDR3 length equals 14 residues. The CDR3 DNA reads as TGTGCCAGCCGACTAGCGGGGGGGCACGAGACCCAGTACTTC. Translated: CASRLAGGHETQYF.

This clonotype was seen repeatedly, ten times or more. The chain uses TRBV19 and TRBJ1-1; the match to TRBD1 covers 9 bases. V gave up 3 bases and J gave up 1 base; unmatched junction bases: 3. The CDR3 runs 15 residues. Germline V gene data show CDR1 as LNHDA and CDR2 as SQIVND (reference sequence). In DNA, the CDR3 is TGTGCCAGTAGTATGTCGACAGGGGGGAACACTGAAGCTTTCTTT. Amino acid sequence: CASSMSTGGNTEAFF.

This clonotype was seen ten or more times. The V and J genes are TRBV7-3 and TRBJ2-2; D gene uncertain. Trimming pared 6 bases from V and 6 bases from J, leaving 11 bases between. From germline, CDR1 is SGHTA and CDR2 FQGTGA. This CDR3 is built from 13 residues. CDR3 DNA sequence: TGTGCCAGCAGGCCGGGCCCGGCCGGGGAGCTGTTTTTT. Translating gives CASRPGPAGELFF.

This clonotype showed up many times. CDR3 DNA sequence: TGTGCCAGCAGTTCCCTGGACAGGGGAAAACTGTTTTTT. It yields the protein CASSSLDRGKLFF. The genes are TRBV6-1 and TRBJ1-4; the match to TRBD1 covers 9 bases. The V gene end was trimmed by 5 bases and the J gene end by 10 bases; junction bases not matched to a gene: 5. Germline lookup yields CDR1 MNHNS and CDR2 SASEGT. This CDR3 contains 13 residues.

The rearrangement uses TRBV5-1 and TRBJ2-1, with D perhaps being TRBD1 or TRBD2 (5 bases each). The CDR3 contains 15 residues. Germline lookup yields CDR1 SGHRS and CDR2 YFSETQ. V lost 1 base to trimming and J lost 3 bases, with 11 bases between them. The CDR3 region is CASSLMRGYYNEQFF. Here the CDR3 DNA reads TGCGCCAGCAGCTTGATGAGGGGCTACTACAATGAGCAGTTCTTC.

V and J are TRBV20-1 and TRBJ2-3; TRBD2 matches 8 bases. With 0 bases clipped from V and 5 bases from J, the junction kept 7 bases outside the gene matches. Germline values: CDR1 DFQATT, CDR2 SNEGSKA (reference sequence). CDR3 length: 15 amino acids. In DNA form, the CDR3 reads TGCAGTGCTAGAGATGGTCGGGAGGGCCTAGATACGCAGTATTTT. Translation: CSARDGREGLDTQYF.

This clonotype has a count of ten or more. The chain is built from TRBV7-6 and TRBJ2-1, with 12 bases lining up with TRBD2. This CDR3 region has 16 residues. From germline, CDR1 is SGHVS and CDR2 FNYEAQ. The ends lost 5 bases at V and 3 bases at J; junction bases unmatched: 5. The CDR3 DNA reads as TGTGCCAGCAGCACCACTAGCGGGGGGCTCTACAATGAGCAGTTCTTC. This codes for CASSTTSGGLYNEQFF. The full variable domain, completed using reference TRBV7-6 and TRBJ2-1, is GAGVSQSPRYKVTKRGQDVALRCDPISGHVSLYWYRQALGQGPEFLTYFNYEAQQDKSGLPNDRFSAERPEGSISTLTIQRTEQRDSAMYRCASSTTSGGLYNEQFFGPGTRLTVL.

The chain is built from TRBV7-9 and TRBJ2-3, with no clear D. CDR1 is SEHNR, CDR2 FQNEAQ, per germline (reference sequence). The CDR3 contains 15 residues. The V end was cut by 4 bases, the J end by 2 bases, with 13 bases between. CDR3 sequence (DNA): TGTGCCAGCAGCTCCACCACAGCGTACACAGATACGCAGTATTTT. It specifies CASSSTTAYTDTQYF.

This clonotype was recorded many times. The chain joins TRBV29-1 to TRBJ2-7, with D perhaps TRBD2 (6 bases). The V end was cut by 5 bases, the J end by 0 bases, with 8 bases between. Germline CDR1 and CDR2: SQVTM and ANQGSEA. This CDR3 contains 12 residues. The CDR3, as DNA: TGCAGCGTTTCGACTAGCTCCTACGAGCAGTACTTC. This encodes CSVSTSSYEQYF.

This clonotype was detected many times. The genes are TRBV7-9 and TRBJ2-7; 13 bases agree with TRBD2. V was pared by 5 bases and J by 2 bases, with 6 bases of the junction left unmatched. The CDR3 is 16 residues long. From germline, CDR1 is SEHNR and CDR2 FQNEAQ (reference sequence). The CDR3 protein is CASSPTSGGSTYEQYF. In nucleotides, the CDR3 is TGTGCCAGCAGCCCGACTAGCGGGGGGTCTACCTACGAGCAGTACTTC.

This clonotype was counted ten times or more. J is TRBJ1-2 and V is TRBV7-8; D remains unclear. The CDR3 spans 16 residues. The V gene's germline CDR1 is SGHVS and CDR2 FQNEAQ. Trimming left V 6 bases short and J 0 bases short, with 17 bases between. CDR3: CASSLILRPTNYGYTF. CDR3 nucleotide sequence: TGTGCCAGCAGTTTAATACTAAGACCGACTAACTATGGCTACACCTTC.

The table lists this clonotype with many counts. The CDR3 loop is CRSGQETQYF. The CDR3 coding sequence is TGTAGGAGCGGACAAGAGACCCAGTACTTC. The rearrangement uses TRBV6-7 and TRBJ2-5; D might be TRBD2 (5 bases). TRBV6-7 is designated an ORF whose function remains uncertain. This CDR3 is built from 10 residues.

This clonotype was picked up many times. V and J are TRBV28 and TRBJ2-3; D is possibly TRBD2 (7 bases). CDR1 and CDR2 from the germline V gene are MDHEN and SYDVKM. The CDR3 consists of 16 residues. V lost 5 bases to trimming and J lost 0 bases, with 15 bases between them. The CDR3 bases are TGTGCCAGCAGTCGCAGGGGAGGGGGGAGCACAGATACGCAGTATTTT. Translated, it gives CASSRRGGGSTDTQYF.

At least ten counts were recorded for this clonotype. The chain links TRBV29-1 to TRBJ1-2, with a tentative D call TRBD1 (5 bases). With 6 bases removed from V and 2 bases from J, the gap between germline ends came to 10 bases. Germline V gene data show CDR1 as SQVTM and CDR2 as ANQGSEA. The CDR3 spans 12 residues. The CDR3 bases are TGCAGCGTCCGGGACGGGAACTATGGCTACACCTTC. Translating it yields CSVRDGNYGYTF.

This clonotype showed up just a few times. The chain carries TRBV6-1 and TRBJ1-2; a weak D match, TRBD1 (5 bases). Germline V gives CDR1 MNHNS, CDR2 SASEGT. There are 13 residues in the CDR3. With 6 bases removed from V and 5 bases from J, the gap between germline ends came to 13 bases. For the CDR3, the DNA is TGTGCCAGCAGGGGGGACGGCCCATATGGCTACACCTTC. It encodes CASRGDGPYGYTF.

At least ten counts were recorded for this clonotype. The genes are TRBV5-1 and TRBJ1-4; D ambiguous. This CDR3 is built from 13 residues. The germline V gene encodes CDR1 SGHRS and CDR2 YFSETQ. With 2 bases removed from V and 7 bases from J, the gap between germline ends came to 9 bases. DNA for the CDR3: TGCGCCAGCAGCTTTAGTGGAGGTGAAAAACTGTTTTTT. Amino acid sequence: CASSFSGGEKLFF.

The chain carries TRBV5-1 and TRBJ2-1; TRBD1 aligns across 7 bases. This CDR3 has 17 residues. Trimming removed 2 bases from V and 0 bases from J; junction bases left unmatched: 8. Germline V gene lookup returns CDR1 SGHRS and CDR2 YFSETQ. The CDR3: CASSFPETGSSYNEQFF. As DNA, the CDR3 is TGCGCCAGCAGCTTTCCGGAGACAGGGAGCTCCTACAATGAGCAGTTCTTC.

This clonotype appeared many times. This chain connects TRBV7-9 to TRBJ1-1; D not resolved. The germline V and J ends were trimmed by 1 base and 3 bases, with 9 bases remaining between them. This CDR3 spans 14 amino acids. Germline V lookup: CDR1 SEHNR, CDR2 FQNEAQ (reference sequence). The DNA of the CDR3 is TGTGCCAGCAGCTTAGTAAGTCGCTACACTGAAGCTTTCTTT. Amino acids: CASSLVSRYTEAFF.

J is TRBJ2-3 and V is TRBV9; 10 nucleotides line up with TRBD2. Per the germline V gene, CDR1 is SGDLS and CDR2 is YYNGEE. V was clipped by 0 bases and J by 10 bases; unmatched bases: 5. This CDR3 is built from 14 residues. The CDR3 DNA reads TGTGCCAGCAGCGTAGCGAGCGGGGGGGTGGCGCAGTATTTT. As protein: CASSVASGGVAQYF.

This clonotype was observed many times. The chain has TRBV12-3 or TRBV12-4 and TRBJ1-2; 10 bases line up with TRBD1. Trimming took 5 bases from V and 7 from J; bases not matched to a gene: 4. This CDR3 contains 13 residues. CDR3 loop: CASSPDRGSGYTF. The CDR3 DNA reads as TGTGCCAGCAGTCCGGACAGGGGGAGTGGCTACACCTTC.

This clonotype has a count of ten or more. The chain couples TRBV6-1 to TRBJ2-1, with 12 bases that match TRBD2. V lost 7 bases to trimming and J lost 5 bases; unmatched junction nucleotides: 12. The CDR3 has 17 amino acids. Germline V lookup: CDR1 MNHNS, CDR2 SASEGT. CDR3 in DNA: TGTGCCAGCAATCCAAATCTAGCGGGGGGGCTGAACAATGAGCAGTTCTTC. Translating it yields CASNPNLAGGLNNEQFF.

This clonotype was seen ten or more times. This chain joins TRBV28 and TRBJ1-1; D ambiguous. Germline loops: CDR1 MDHEN, CDR2 SYDVKM. Trimming took 3 bases from V and 8 from J, leaving 13 bases between them. This CDR3 comprises 13 residues. The CDR3 nucleotides read TGTGCCAGCAGTTTGGGTACGGCGGGAGAAGCTTTCTTT. This sequence encodes CASSLGTAGEAFF.